This T cell receptor beta chain was found in a study of T-cell memory formation after mild COVID-19. Study context: There were largely donor-specific TCR clusters.

General study results and limits: Among clones peaking at day 37 in the second wave, SARS-CoV-2 specificity remained unconfirmed.

The CDR3 is 15 amino acids. Trimming took 6 bases from V and 1 from J; bases not matched to a gene: 5. As to this clonotype: What it binds is unknown.

After 5'RACE with constant-segment primers, TCR alpha and TCR beta cDNA libraries carrying sample barcodes and UMIs were obtained. TCRdb ran MiXCR on the 5' RACE reads and lists one entry per CDR3 protein. The sample has 100,000 or so distinct CDR3 sequences, around 10% seen once. The genes are TRBV12-3 or TRBV12-4 and TRBJ1-2; 10 bases line up with TRBD1. Sequencing input: PBMCs or a T cell subset sorted from them (not recorded which). The receptor comes from a man aged 18 to 30 who had mild COVID-19 (a few samples of this study predate the infection). Cell type and time point are not known. The CDR3 region has the DNA TGTGCCAGCAGCACGACAGGGGGCAGTAACTATGGCTACACCTTC. This codes for CASSTTGGSNYGYTF.